The 2 T cell receptor beta chains presented below share a single source sample, sequenced in a study of OX40 agonist ivuxolimab in advanced cancers. The data were produced by immunoSEQ multiplex PCR, yet TCRdb's version contains in-frame clones alone and is incomplete. The sample contains around 34,000 clones, 79% of which appear only once. The sequencing used CD4+ or CD8+ T cells sorted from blood, collected in a trial of the OX40 agonist ivuxolimab. All receptors derive from an adult with an advanced solid tumor such as melanoma, head and neck, liver or kidney cancer.

The chain joins TRBV7-2 to TRBJ2-1, with TRBD2 as a possible D gene (6 bases). Looked up from germline, CDR1 is SGHTA and CDR2 is FQGNSA. The CDR3 totals 14 residues. V lost 4 bases, J lost 5 bases, and 12 bases lay in between. CDR3 DNA: TGTGCCAGCAGCTCTAGGTGGGGGGACAATGAGCAGTTCTTC. Translating gives CASSSRWGDNEQFF.

By sample fraction, this clone is medium-sized (0.01 to 0.1%). This CDR3 is also generated by other DNA sequences in the sample. J is TRBJ1-5 and V is TRBV11-2; tentative D call: TRBD1 (6 bases). Trimming took 3 bases from V and 4 from J, leaving 10 bases between them. Germline V lookup: CDR1 SGHAT, CDR2 FQNNGV. The CDR3 totals 14 residues. For the CDR3, the DNA is TGTGCCAGCAGCTTCGCGGACAGTAATCAGCCCCAGCATTTT. The encoded protein is CASSFADSNQPQHF. Full variable domain (remainder filled in from reference TRBV11-2 and TRBJ1-5): EAGVAQSPRYKIIEKRQSVAFWCNPISGHATLYWYQQILGQGPKLLIQFQNNGVVDDSQLPKDRFSAERLKGVDSTLKIQPAKLEDSAVYLCASSFADSNQPQHFGDGTRLSIL.